Listed below are T cell receptor beta chains from one sample, sequenced in a study of Graves' ophthalmopathy and Graves' hyperthyroidism. MiXCR was run by TCRdb on the multiplex PCR reads, yielding one entry per CDR3 protein. Here the sample spans about 400,000 distinct CDR3 sequences, approximately 20% being singletons. Sequencing input: peripheral blood. The receptors were gathered from a young woman with Graves' ophthalmopathy. Each CDR3 is given with its conserved first and last residue. D genes are given only for firm matches. Only some rows state a clone size, as once, few, many or a class for expanded clones.

j_call v_call clone_size d_call cdr3_nt cdr3_aa
TRBJ2-2 TRBV3-1 - - TGTGCCAGCAGCCACGACCAATTTGACCGGGGAGCTGTTTTT CASSHDQFDRGAVF
TRBJ2-2 TRBV6-2/TRBV6-3 medium-sized - TGTGCCAGCAGTTATATGGAAACCGGGGAGCTGTTTTTT CASSYMETGELFF
TRBJ1-1 TRBV6-5 many - TGTGCCAGCAGCTTTCGAGGAGACGCTGAAGCTTTCTTT CASSFRGDAEAFF
TRBJ2-7 TRBV6-1 - TRBD2 TGTGCCAGCAGGACAAAACTAGCGGGAGACTACGAGCAGTACTTC CASRTKLAGDYEQYF
TRBJ2-7 TRBV7-9 - TRBD1 TGTGCCAGCAGCTCGGACAGGGTATGGGACGAGCAGTACTTC CASSSDRVWDEQYF
TRBJ2-7 TRBV7-2 many TRBD2 TGTGCCAGCAGCGAAACTAGCGGGAGTACCTACGAGCAGTACTTC CASSETSGSTYEQYF
TRBJ2-7 TRBV6-1 many TRBD2 TGTGCCAGCAGTCAAGCGGGAACTTACGAGCAGTACTTC CASSQAGTYEQYF
TRBJ2-5 TRBV19 many TRBD1 TGTGCCAGTAGACCGGGACAGGGGCGCGAGACCCAGTACTTC CASRPGQGRETQYF
TRBJ2-2 TRBV6-1 many - TGTGCCAGCAGTGACTGGGAGCTGTTTTTT CASSDWELFF
TRBJ2-5 TRBV30 many - TGTGCCTGGAGTGTACGGGGAGAGACCCAGTACTTC CAWSVRGETQYF
TRBJ2-2 TRBV7-2 many - TGTGCCAGCAGCCGGACTACCAGTCGGGCCGGGGAGCTGTTTTTT CASSRTTSRAGELFF
TRBJ1-1 TRBV7-2 many - TGTGCCAGCAGCCTGGAGAACACTGAAGCTTTCTTT CASSLENTEAFF
TRBJ1-2 TRBV5-1 many - TGCGCCAGCAGCTTGGCATTCAAGGGCTCTGGCTACACCTTC CASSLAFKGSGYTF
TRBJ2-4 TRBV7-2 - - TGTGCCAGCAGCCCCCACGGGGCAGGGACTGCTATTCAGTACTTC CASSPHGAGTAIQYF
TRBJ1-1 TRBV12-5 many - TGTGCTAGTGGTTTTGGGGGTGGTTACACTGAAGCTTTCTTT CASGFGGGYTEAFF
TRBJ2-2 TRBV6-1 many TRBD1 TGTGCCAGCAGTGAAGGGACAGGGATCACCGGGGAGCTGTTTTTT CASSEGTGITGELFF
TRBJ2-5 TRBV3-1 many TRBD2 TGTGCCAGCAGCCAAAACTCTCGGCTAGCGGGAGAGGAGACCCAGTACTTC CASSQNSRLAGEETQYF
TRBJ2-5 TRBV11-2 many - TGTGCCAGCAGCTTGGGACGGTCACGAGAGACCCAGTACTTC CASSLGRSRETQYF
TRBJ1-3 TRBV12-3/TRBV12-4 - TRBD1 TGTGCCAGCCTGGGACAGCTCTCTGGAAACACCATATATTTT CASLGQLSGNTIYF
TRBJ2-4 TRBV12-3/TRBV12-4 many - TGTGCCAGCAGTATCCGAACAAACATTCAGTACTTC CASSIRTNIQYF
TRBJ2-5 TRBV20-1 many TRBD2 TGCAGTGCTAGCAAGACTAGCGGGGGCCTCCAAGAGACCCAGTACTTC CSASKTSGGLQETQYF
TRBJ1-2 TRBV7-2 - - TGTGCCAGCACCCTAGGGGGATCTAACTATGGCTACACCTTC CASTLGGSNYGYTF
TRBJ2-5 TRBV12-3/TRBV12-4 - - TGTGCCAGCAGTGTTACAGACAGGCGGTGGGAGACCCAGTACTTC CASSVTDRRWETQYF
TRBJ1-1 TRBV12-3/TRBV12-4 few - TGTGCCAGCAGGTATGGGGATGAGGGTCCAGGCACTGAAGCTTTCTTT CASRYGDEGPGTEAFF
TRBJ1-2 TRBV5-1 many TRBD1 TGCGCCAGCAGCCAGGGACAGGGAGCCTCGTTTGGCTACACCTTC CASSQGQGASFGYTF
TRBJ2-7 TRBV12-3/TRBV12-4 many TRBD2 TGTGCCAGCAGGGATCGGCGGGGGAACTCCTACGAGCAGTACTTC CASRDRRGNSYEQYF
TRBJ2-3 TRBV7-2 many TRBD2 TGTGCCAGCAGCTTAGGGCGGGGGGGTATTTCGGATACGCAGTATTTT CASSLGRGGISDTQYF
TRBJ1-5 TRBV10-3 many - TGTGCCATCAGTCGGGAAGGGGGAGATCAGCCCCAGCATTTT CAISREGGDQPQHF
TRBJ1-2 TRBV28 - - TGTGCCAGCAACCTCGGGGGCAGGACTAACTATGGCTACACCTTC CASNLGGRTNYGYTF
TRBJ1-1 TRBV12-3/TRBV12-4 - - TGTGCCAGCAGGGTGGAGGGAAAAACTGAAGCTTTCTTT CASRVEGKTEAFF
TRBJ1-2 TRBV12-5 once - TGTGCTAGTGGTTTCGCTGAACGCTACACCTTC CASGFAERYTF
TRBJ2-5 TRBV12-3/TRBV12-4 once - TGTGCCAGCAGTTTAGCCCAGGAAGGGACCCAGTACTTC CASSLAQEGTQYF